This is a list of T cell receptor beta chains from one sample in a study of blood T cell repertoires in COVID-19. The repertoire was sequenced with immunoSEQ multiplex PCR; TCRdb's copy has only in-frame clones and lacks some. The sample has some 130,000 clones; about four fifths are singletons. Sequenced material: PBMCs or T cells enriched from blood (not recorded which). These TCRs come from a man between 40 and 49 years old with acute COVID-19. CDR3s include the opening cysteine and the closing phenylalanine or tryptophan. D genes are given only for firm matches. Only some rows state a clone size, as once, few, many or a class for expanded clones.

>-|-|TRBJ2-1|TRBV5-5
CASRAVSSYNEQFF
TGTGCCAGCAGAGCGGTCAGCTCCTACAATGAGCAGTTCTTC
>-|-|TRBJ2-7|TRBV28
CASSVQGGEQYF
TGTGCCAGCAGTGTGCAGGGTGGCGAGCAGTACTTC
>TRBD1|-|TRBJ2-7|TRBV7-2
CASSLDRDRFEQYF
TGTGCCAGCAGCTTAGACAGGGACAGATTCGAGCAGTACTTC
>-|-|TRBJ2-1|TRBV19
CASSIRGRHEQFF
TGTGCCAGTAGTATTAGAGGGCGGCATGAGCAGTTCTTC
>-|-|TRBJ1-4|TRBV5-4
CASSLAGRGREKLFF
TGTGCCAGCAGCTTGGCGGGCAGGGGAAGAGAAAAACTGTTTTTT
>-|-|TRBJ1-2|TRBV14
CASSQPLGAGYTF
TGTGCCAGCAGCCAACCCTTGGGGGCGGGCTACACCTTC
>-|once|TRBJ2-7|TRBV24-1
CATSSSDRRPYEQYF
TGTGCCACCAGTTCATCAGACAGGCGACCCTACGAGCAGTACTTC
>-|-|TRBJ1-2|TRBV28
CASRAQLPGYGYTF
TGTGCCAGCAGGGCCCAATTACCTGGCTATGGCTACACCTTC
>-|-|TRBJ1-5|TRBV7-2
CASSLVRQPRADNQPQHF
TGTGCCAGCAGCTTAGTTAGGCAGCCCAGGGCCGACAATCAGCCCCAGCATTTT
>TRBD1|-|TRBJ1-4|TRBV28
CASTLDRANEKLFF
TGTGCCAGCACCCTGGACAGGGCTAATGAAAAACTGTTTTTT
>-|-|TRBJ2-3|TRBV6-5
CASQAGQEADTQYF
TGTGCCAGCCAGGCGGGGCAGGAGGCAGATACGCAGTATTTT
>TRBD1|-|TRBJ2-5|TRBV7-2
CASSILRTGAGSGETQYF
TGTGCCAGCAGCATCCTGAGGACAGGGGCGGGTAGCGGAGAGACCCAGTACTTC
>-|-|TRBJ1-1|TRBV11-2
CASSSDMNTEAFF
TGTGCCAGCAGCTCAGACATGAACACTGAAGCTTTCTTT
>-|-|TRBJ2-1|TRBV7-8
CASSLEGTSYNEQFF
TGTGCCAGCAGCTTAGAGGGGACTTCCTACAATGAGCAGTTCTTC
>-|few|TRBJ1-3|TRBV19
CASSRGLQNSGNTIYF
TGTGCCAGTAGTCGGGGACTCCAAAACTCTGGAAACACCATATATTTT
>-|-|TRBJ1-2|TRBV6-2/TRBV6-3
CASSDIRDFDWGYTF
TGTGCCAGCAGTGATATACGGGATTTCGACTGGGGCTACACCTTC
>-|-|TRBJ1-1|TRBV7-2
CASSLVAGMNTEAFF
TGTGCCAGCAGCTTAGTGGCAGGTATGAACACTGAAGCTTTCTTT
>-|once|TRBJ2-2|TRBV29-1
CSGVGQGRNTGELFF
TGCAGCGGGGTGGGGCAGGGGCGGAACACCGGGGAGCTGTTTTTT
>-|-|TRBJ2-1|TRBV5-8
CASSLGQGSYNEQFF
TGTGCCAGCAGCTTGGGGCAGGGGTCCTACAATGAGCAGTTCTTC
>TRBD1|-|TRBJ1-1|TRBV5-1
CASSWDRGLTEAFF
TGCGCCAGCAGCTGGGACAGGGGGCTAACAGAAGCTTTCTTT
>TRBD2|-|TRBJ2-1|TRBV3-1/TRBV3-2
CASSQDPSGGADEQFF
TGTGCCAGCAGCCAAGACCCTAGCGGGGGGGCTGATGAGCAGTTCTTC
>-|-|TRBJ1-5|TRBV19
CASSISSSNQPQHF
TGTGCCAGTAGTATCTCCTCTAGCAATCAGCCCCAGCATTTT
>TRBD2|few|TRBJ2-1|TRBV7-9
CAGEGLVGNEQFF
TGTGCCGGGGAGGGACTAGTTGGAAATGAGCAGTTCTTC
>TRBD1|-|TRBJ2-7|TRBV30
CAWSTGTGSYEQYF
TGTGCCTGGAGTACCGGGACAGGCTCCTACGAGCAGTACTTC
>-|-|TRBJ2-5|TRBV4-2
CASSQGTGTMPETQYF
TGTGCCAGCAGCCAAGGAACAGGGACCATGCCAGAGACCCAGTACTTC
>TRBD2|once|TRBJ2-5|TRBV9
CASSPRGDGETQYF
TGTGCCAGCAGCCCTCGGGGGGATGGGGAGACCCAGTACTTC